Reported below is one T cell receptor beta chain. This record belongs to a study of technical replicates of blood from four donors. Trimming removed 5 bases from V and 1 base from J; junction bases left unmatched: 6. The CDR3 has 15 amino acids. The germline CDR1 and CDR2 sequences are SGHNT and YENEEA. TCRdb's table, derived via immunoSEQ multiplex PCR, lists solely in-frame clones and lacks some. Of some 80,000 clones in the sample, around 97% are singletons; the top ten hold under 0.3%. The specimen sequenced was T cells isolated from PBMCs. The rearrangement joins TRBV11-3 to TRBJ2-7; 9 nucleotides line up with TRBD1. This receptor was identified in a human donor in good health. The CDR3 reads CASSPSGTGSYEQYF. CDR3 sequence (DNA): TGTGCCAGCAGCCCCTCCGGGACAGGGTCCTACGAGCAGTACTTC.